Below, 11 T cell receptor beta chains from the same sample are listed, as sequenced in a study of shared clonotypes between healthy human individuals. Assay: immunoSEQ multiplex PCR; the TCRdb copy retains only in-frame clones and omits some. The sample includes around 1,000,000 clones, around 77% of them seen just once. Sequenced: memory CD4+ T cells from PBMCs. As to subset: CD45RA-negative fraction. The receptors were sampled from a man aged 18-30 years in good health. Some clones in this sample may be carry-over from other donors' samples.

The J gene is TRBJ2-5, the V gene TRBV18, with TRBD1 matching over 10 bases. CDR1 and CDR2 (germline): KGHSH, LQKENI. V gave up 6 bases and J gave up 5 bases; unmatched junction bases: 12. CDR3 length: 16 amino acids. DNA for the CDR3: TGTGCCAGCTCCCAGAGACAGGGGGCGACTGCGGAGACCCAGTACTTC. Its translation: CASSQRQGATAETQYF.

The chain has TRBV5-6 and TRBJ2-1; TRBD2 matches at 10 bases. The trim removed 2 bases at V and 5 bases at J, leaving 7 bases unmatched. Germline CDR1 SGHDT, CDR2 YYEEEE. This CDR3 is built from 16 residues. CDR3 nucleotide sequence: TGTGCCAGCAGCTTACGCTGGACTAGCGGAAACAATGAGCAGTTCTTC. It translates to CASSLRWTSGNNEQFF.

The rearrangement uses TRBV19 and TRBJ2-1; TRBD1 is a possible D gene (7 bases). V gave up 4 bases and J gave up 9 bases, with 16 bases separating them. CDR1 LNHDA and CDR2 SQIVND come from the germline V gene (reference sequence). There are 14 residues in the CDR3. The CDR3 loop reads CASSTRGGGGEQFF. CDR3 bases: TGTGCCAGTAGTACGCGCGGAGGGGGCGGTGAGCAGTTCTTC.

The V and J genes are TRBV18 and TRBJ2-6, with 8 bases that match TRBD2. Germline lookup yields CDR1 KGHSH and CDR2 LQKENI. CDR3 length: 16 residues. V trimming: 1 base; J trimming: 4 bases; junction bases outside the gene matches: 3. CDR3 in amino acids: CASSPQRGTGANVLTF. DNA of the CDR3: TGTGCCAGCTCACCACAGCGGGGGACCGGGGCCAACGTCCTGACTTTC.

The chain employs TRBV28 and TRBJ1-6; D might be TRBD1 (6 bases). This CDR3 is built from 11 residues. From germline, CDR1 is MDHEN and CDR2 SYDVKM. With 2 bases removed from V and 14 bases from J, the gap between germline ends came to 7 bases. The CDR3 is CASSLQGSLHF. The CDR3, as DNA: TGTGCCAGCAGTTTACAGGGGTCCCTCCACTTT.

The rearrangement joins TRBV5-1 to TRBJ1-2; the D is unclear. CDR3 size: 13 residues. The germline gives CDR1 SGHRS, CDR2 YFSETQ. Trimming removed 0 bases from V and 3 bases from J, with 6 bases in between. The CDR3 DNA reads as TGCGCCAGCAGCTTGGACCTTTACTATGGCTACACCTTC. Translated: CASSLDLYYGYTF.

This clone showed up just once. The chain recombines TRBV2 with TRBJ1-5, with 7 bases lining up with TRBD1. The J segment lost 6 bases and the V segment lost 2 bases, leaving 4 bases of the junction unmatched. The CDR3 totals 14 residues. CDR1 is SNHLY and CDR2 is FYNNEI in the germline V gene. CDR3 DNA sequence: TGTGCCAGCAGTGAAAGTCCAGGGGGTCAGCCCCAGCATTTT. Protein product: CASSESPGGQPQHF. Looking up the rest from reference TRBV2 and TRBJ1-5 gives the full variable domain: EPEVTQTPSHQVTQMGQEVILRCVPISNHLYFYWYRQILGQKVEFLVSFYNNEISEKSEIFDDQFSVERPDGSNFTLKIRSTKLEDSAMYFCASSESPGGQPQHFGDGTRLSIL.

V gene TRBV18 combines with J gene TRBJ1-4; 11 nucleotides agree with TRBD1. Germline CDR1 reads KGHSH; CDR2 reads LQKENI. With 3 bases clipped from V and 6 bases from J, the junction kept 6 bases outside the gene matches. The CDR3 runs to 16 residues. This CDR3 reads CASSPLGTGGYEKLFF. Written as DNA, the CDR3 is TGTGCCAGCTCACCCCTAGGGACAGGGGGATATGAAAAACTGTTTTTT.

The rearrangement joins TRBV28 to TRBJ2-5, with 12 bases that match TRBD2. The germline V gene encodes CDR1 MDHEN and CDR2 SYDVKM. CDR3 length: 16 amino acids. J lost 5 bases, V lost 7 bases, and 11 bases had no gene match. The DNA of the CDR3 is TGTGCCAGCACCCCGACTAGCGGGAGAGGGGTGGAGACCCAGTACTTC. This encodes CASTPTSGRGVETQYF. Full variable domain (rest looked up from reference TRBV28 and TRBJ2-5): DVKVTQSSRYLVKRTGEKVFLECVQDMDHENMFWYRQDPGLGLRLIYFSYDVKMKEKGDIPEGYSVSREKKERFSLILESASTNQTSMYLCASTPTSGRGVETQYFGPGTRLLVL.

V and J are TRBV28 and TRBJ2-3; 8 bases are a match to TRBD2. The CDR3 is 14 amino acids. The J segment lost 3 bases and the V segment lost 5 bases, leaving 4 bases of the junction unmatched. Germline-derived CDR1 and CDR2 are MDHEN and SYDVKM. The CDR3 DNA reads TGTGCCAGCAGTGTCGGGACTAGAACAGATACGCAGTATTTT. Its protein is CASSVGTRTDTQYF.

At least ten counts were recorded for this clone. This chain connects TRBV4-1 to TRBJ2-3; tentative D call: TRBD2 (5 bases). The germline CDR1 and CDR2 sequences are MGHRA and YSYEKL. The CDR3 is 18 residues long. V lost 0 bases and J 7 bases, leaving 23 bases between the germline ends. DNA of the CDR3: TGCGCCAGCAGCCAAGAACGTACGAGGGCGGATCTTCAATATACGCAGTATTTT. Its translation: CASSQERTRADLQYTQYF.